The 3 T cell receptor beta chains given below trace back to one sample, sequenced in a study of regulatory T cells in long-lasting Graves disease. The TCR beta library used iRepertoire HTBI primers with Arm-PCR amplification of CDR3. TCRdb re-derived calls from the multiplex PCR reads in MiXCR, one entry per CDR3 protein. The sample includes 650,000 to 700,000 distinct CDR3 sequences, 25% to 35% seen only once; the top ten take 42%. Time point indicated: persistent/refractory GD, antithyroid drugs over 5 years with positive TRAb. PBMCs provided the RNA from which the TCR library was made. Source: peripheral blood mononuclear cells (PBMCs), taken when the disease was refractory, from a patient treated with antithyroid drugs. These receptors all come from a female donor with Graves disease.

This clonotype came up many times. The rearrangement links TRBV2 to TRBJ1-1; maybe TRBD1 (6 bases). V was clipped by 6 bases and J by 1 base, with 12 bases between them. Germline CDR1 SNHLY, CDR2 FYNNEI. The CDR3 consists of 14 residues. The CDR3 DNA reads TGTGCCAGCAGACTGGACAGCCCGAACACTGAAGCTTTCTTT. Amino acid sequence: CASRLDSPNTEAFF. The full variable domain, completed using reference TRBV2 and TRBJ1-1, is EPEVTQTPSHQVTQMGQEVILRCVPISNHLYFYWYRQILGQKVEFLVSFYNNEISEKSEIFDDQFSVERPDGSNFTLKIRSTKLEDSAMYFCASRLDSPNTEAFFGQGTRLTVV.

In its sample, this clonotype was seen a few times. The chain joins TRBV6-2 or TRBV6-3 to TRBJ1-2; D gene ambiguous. V was clipped by 0 bases and J by 5 bases, with 10 bases between them. The germline CDR1 and CDR2 sequences are MNHEY and SVGEGT. The CDR3 consists of 14 residues. In DNA form, the CDR3 reads TGTGCCAGCAGTTACTCGAGGGCCGGGTATGGCTACACCTTC. It codes for CASSYSRAGYGYTF.

This clonotype was observed a handful of times. V is TRBV7-3 and J is TRBJ2-5, with unresolved D. The CDR3 has 17 residues. Trimming removed 10 bases from V and 3 bases from J, with 27 bases in between. Germline V gives CDR1 SGHTA, CDR2 FQGTGA. The CDR3 loop is CATPSSAEWSLKETQYF. The CDR3 DNA sequence: TGTGCCACCCCCTCCTCTGCCGAATGGAGTTTGAAAGAGACCCAGTACTTC.